A selection of T cell receptor beta chains follows, all from one sample in a study of blood T cell repertoires in COVID-19. The protocol was immunoSEQ multiplex PCR, while the TCRdb copy is restricted to in-frame clones and leaves out a portion. Here the sample spans about 220,000 clones, over 75% being singletons. What was sequenced was PBMCs or T cells enriched from blood (not recorded which). The receptors were sampled from a woman between 18 and 29 years old in a cohort exposed to, infected with or recovered from COVID-19 (not recorded which). CDR3s include the opening cysteine and the closing phenylalanine or tryptophan. The order of the fields is D gene, V gene, clone size, J gene, CDR3 protein, CDR3 DNA. D genes are given only for firm matches. The size field is filled for only some rows; it gives once, few, many or a size class.

>.|TRBV7-9|.|TRBJ1-1
CASSLEAVMNTEAFF
TGTGCCAGCAGCTTAGAGGCGGTCATGAACACTGAAGCTTTCTTT
>TRBD1|TRBV5-1|.|TRBJ1-1
CASSFGTGDTEAFF
TGCGCCAGCAGCTTCGGGACAGGGGACACTGAAGCTTTCTTT
>.|TRBV5-1|once|TRBJ2-1
CASSLSARADNEQFF
TGCGCCAGCAGCTTGTCTGCGCGGGCTGATAATGAGCAGTTCTTC
>.|TRBV4-1|.|TRBJ2-7
CASRRDGQHSYEQYF
TGCGCCAGCAGAAGAGATGGACAGCACTCCTACGAGCAGTACTTC
>TRBD2|TRBV7-8|.|TRBJ2-1
CASSLAALTSGGAGNEQFF
TGTGCCAGCAGCTTAGCGGCCCTGACTAGCGGGGGGGCGGGAAATGAGCAGTTCTTC
>.|TRBV5-1|.|TRBJ2-2
CASSLGELNTGELFF
TGCGCCAGCAGCTTGGGGGAGCTGAACACCGGGGAGCTGTTTTTT
>.|TRBV7-9|.|TRBJ2-7
CASSLTGSSHEQYF
TGTGCCAGCAGCTTAACAGGGTCATCCCACGAGCAGTACTTC
>TRBD1|TRBV6-5|.|TRBJ1-1
CASSWVGTGDGTEAFF
TGTGCCAGCAGTTGGGTCGGGACAGGGGATGGCACTGAAGCTTTCTTT
>.|TRBV7-6|.|TRBJ1-2
CASSLAGEDYGYTF
TGTGCCAGCAGCTTAGCGGGGGAGGACTATGGCTACACCTTC
>.|TRBV28|.|TRBJ2-5
CASSLEKYQETQYF
TGTGCCAGCAGTTTAGAGAAGTACCAAGAGACCCAGTACTTC
>.|TRBV12-3/TRBV12-4|once|TRBJ1-1
CASSGGEAFF
TGTGCCAGCTCGGGGGGTGAAGCTTTCTTT
>.|TRBV9|.|TRBJ2-1
CASSQEVRSSYNEQFF
TGTGCCAGCAGCCAGGAAGTACGTAGCTCCTACAATGAGCAGTTCTTC
>.|TRBV5-5|.|TRBJ1-5
CASSHYYSNQPQHF
TGTGCCAGCAGCCACTACTATAGCAATCAGCCCCAGCATTTT
>.|TRBV24-1|.|TRBJ1-2
CATSTQDTYGYTF
TGTGCCACCAGTACGCAGGATACATATGGCTACACCTTC